These 32 T cell receptor beta chains were all obtained from the same sample, sequenced in a study of T cell repertoires in cytomegalovirus infection. Each CDR3 protein gets one entry after TCRdb re-called the reads with MiXCR. The sample holds 150,000 to 200,000 distinct CDR3 sequences, 9.5% seen once. Sequencing was done on a sample of PBMCs. The receptors were gathered from a human donor in good health (CMV status not recorded). Some clones in this sample may be carry-over from other donors' samples.

This clonotype was seen many times. The rearrangement joins TRBV7-9 to TRBJ2-5; D gene uncertain. CDR3 length: 14 amino acids. Germline values: CDR1 SEHNR, CDR2 FQNEAQ (reference sequence). V shed 5 bases and J shed 7 bases, with 17 bases lying between them. This CDR3 is CASSPLFGRSTQYF. For the CDR3, the DNA is TGTGCCAGCAGCCCGTTATTCGGGCGATCGACCCAGTACTTC.

CDR3 residues: CATSLAGMDTQYF. The DNA for the CDR3 is TGTGCCACCTCACTAGCGGGAATGGATACGCAGTATTTT. The chain carries TRBV28 and TRBJ2-3, with TRBD2 matching over 10 bases. CDR3 length: 13 amino acids. V lost 10 bases to trimming and J lost 6 bases; unmatched junction nucleotides: 7. The germline CDR1 and CDR2 sequences are MDHEN and SYDVKM.

A few counts support this clonotype. This chain joins TRBV29-1 and TRBJ1-1; possibly TRBD1 for D (6 bases). Germline CDR1 reads SQVTM; CDR2 reads ANQGSEA. Trimming stripped 6 bases from V and 6 bases from J, with 26 bases between. This CDR3 has 16 residues. CDR3 in amino acids: CSVLKNLRGLKSEAFF. The DNA for the CDR3 is TGCAGCGTCTTGAAGAATCTCAGGGGATTAAAGTCTGAAGCTTTCTTT.

This clonotype was picked up many times. This chain joins TRBV20-1 and TRBJ1-1; D possibly corresponds to TRBD1 (5 bases). Trimming stripped 1 base from V and 0 bases from J, with 9 bases between. Germline CDR1 reads DFQATT; CDR2 reads SNEGSKA (reference sequence). The CDR3 loop spans 14 amino acids. CDR3 loop: CSARVGTVNTEAFF. The CDR3 DNA sequence: TGCAGTGCTAGAGTGGGGACGGTGAACACTGAAGCTTTCTTT.

This clonotype was recorded at least ten times. The chain combines TRBV7-2 with TRBJ1-1; the D gene is possibly TRBD1 (6 bases). Germline V CDR1 and CDR2: SGHTA, FQGNSA. V lost 1 base to trimming and J lost 0 bases, with 12 bases between them. The CDR3 sequence is 16 residues long. Here the CDR3 reads CASSLVGGALNTEAFF. Written as DNA, the CDR3 is TGTGCCAGCAGCTTAGTTGGGGGCGCGTTGAACACTGAAGCTTTCTTT.

The sample holds a few counts of this clonotype. The chain employs TRBV28 and TRBJ1-2; TRBD1 is a possible D gene (5 bases). V was cut by 8 bases and J by 3 bases, with 13 bases left in between. This CDR3 has 13 amino acids. Germline-derived CDR1 and CDR2 are MDHEN and SYDVKM. DNA of the CDR3: TGTGCCAGCTGCGCGTGGGGGGACTATGGCTACACCTTC. Its translation is CASCAWGDYGYTF.

V and J are TRBV19 and TRBJ2-2; 7 bases align to TRBD1. Losses at the gene ends were 7 bases for V and 6 bases for J; bases not matched to a gene: 11. The V gene's germline CDR1 is LNHDA and CDR2 SQIVND (reference sequence). CDR3 length equals 15 residues. The CDR3 is CASTRDSSSPGELFF. The CDR3 nucleotides are TGTGCCAGTACCAGGGACAGCTCTTCCCCCGGGGAGCTGTTTTTT.

The rearrangement joins TRBV7-5 to TRBJ2-5. TRBV7-5 is reported as a pseudogene. The CDR3 runs to 10 residues. The CDR3 nucleotides are TGTACACTGAGGACAGAGACCCAGTACTTC. Protein: CTLRTETQYF.

Many counts were recorded for this clonotype. The CDR3 DNA is TGTGCCAGCAGCTTGCCTCCGGGGCTCTCTGGAAACACCATATATTTT. Its protein is CASSLPPGLSGNTIYF. The chain employs TRBV7-6 and TRBJ1-3; D possibly corresponds to TRBD1 (5 bases). Germline assignment: CDR1 SGHVS and CDR2 FNYEAQ. Trimming removed 3 bases at V and 0 bases at J, with 12 bases between. The CDR3 contains 16 residues.

In its sample, this clonotype was seen many times. The rearrangement links TRBV12-3 or TRBV12-4 to TRBJ1-4; D unresolved. This CDR3 contains 15 residues. Trimming left V 3 bases short and J 7 bases short, with 15 bases between. CDR3 in DNA: TGTGCCAGCAGTTTCGGCTGGAGGGAGGCTGAAAAACTGTTTTTT. It encodes CASSFGWREAEKLFF.

This clonotype was seen a handful of times. The chain joins TRBV29-1 to TRBJ1-3, with D uncertain. The CDR3 contains 11 residues. Germline CDR1 and CDR2: SQVTM and ANQGSEA. With 7 bases removed from V and 11 bases from J, the gap between germline ends came to 15 bases. DNA for the CDR3: TGCAGCGCGACCTCTGGATGGCCCATATATTTT. As protein: CSATSGWPIYF.

This clonotype was observed many times. This chain connects TRBV7-6 to TRBJ1-2, with 8 bases fitting TRBD1. The CDR3 consists of 16 residues. Germline-derived CDR1 and CDR2 are SGHVS and FNYEAQ. The V and J ends lost 3 bases and 7 bases, in that order; junction bases with no gene match: 13. The CDR3 coding sequence is TGTGCCAGCAGCTTGTCCGGACAGGGAGGTTTAGGTGGCTACACCTTC. As protein: CASSLSGQGGLGGYTF.

In its sample, this clonotype was seen many times. J is TRBJ1-6 and V is TRBV7-2, with TRBD1 as a possible D gene (6 bases). Germline lookup yields CDR1 SGHTA and CDR2 FQGNSA. The ends were cut back, 5 bases at V and 7 bases at J, with 15 bases in the middle. This CDR3 comprises 15 residues. CDR3 DNA sequence: TGTGCCAGCAGCGTAGAACAGGGCTGGAATTCACCCCTCCACTTT. This sequence encodes CASSVEQGWNSPLHF. Looking up the rest from reference TRBV7-2 and TRBJ1-6 gives the full variable domain: GAGVSQSPSNKVTEKGKDVELRCDPISGHTALYWYRQSLGQGLEFLIYFQGNSAPDKSGLPSDRFSAERTGGSVSTLTIQRTQQEDSAVYLCASSVEQGWNSPLHFGNGTRLTVT.

This clonotype was seen ten or more times. The rearrangement uses TRBV7-9 and TRBJ2-7; a possible D gene is TRBD1 (6 bases). The CDR3 is 12 amino acids. Germline CDR1 is SEHNR and CDR2 is FQNEAQ (reference sequence). V was clipped by 5 bases and J by 3 bases, with 8 bases between them. The CDR3 here is CASSRQVYEQYF. In DNA, the CDR3 is TGTGCCAGCAGCCGACAGGTCTACGAGCAGTACTTC.

This clonotype was seen repeatedly, ten times or more. The chain joins TRBV7-2 to TRBJ2-1; 9 bases map to TRBD2. J lost 8 bases, V lost 0 bases, and 14 bases had no gene match. The length of the CDR3 is 18 residues. The germline CDR1 and CDR2 sequences are SGHTA and FQGNSA. CDR3 in DNA: TGTGCCAGCAGCTTAGCGATGCCCAGCGGGAGGACTAGGGATGAGCAGTTCTTC. Encoded protein: CASSLAMPSGRTRDEQFF.

In its sample, this clonotype was seen many times. This chain connects TRBV7-2 to TRBJ1-1; 8 nucleotides agree with TRBD1. The CDR3 extends over 14 amino acids. Germline loops: CDR1 SGHTA, CDR2 FQGNSA. Trimming took 4 bases from V and 5 from J; bases not matched to a gene: 6. CDR3 sequence (DNA): TGTGCCAGCAGCTCGGACAGGGCGCAAACTGAAGCTTTCTTT. Protein product: CASSSDRAQTEAFF.

This clonotype was seen a handful of times. The chain couples TRBV4-3 to TRBJ1-1; D not resolved. This CDR3 region has 15 residues. Trimming shortened V by 1 base and J by 4 bases, and 13 bases separated the two germline ends. CDR1 is LGHNA, CDR2 YSLEER, per germline. CDR3 sequence reads: CASSQGSEGSTEAFF. The CDR3 nucleotides are TGCGCCAGCAGCCAAGGTTCAGAGGGAAGCACTGAAGCTTTCTTT.

The J gene is TRBJ2-3, the V gene TRBV7-8, with D uncertain. Trimming pared 7 bases from V and 5 bases from J, leaving 10 bases between. This CDR3 is built from 12 residues. Looked up from germline, CDR1 is SGHVS and CDR2 is FQNEAQ. The CDR3: CASIPQKDTQYF. CDR3 nucleotide sequence: TGTGCCAGCATCCCGCAGAAAGATACGCAGTATTTT.

This clonotype was recorded a few times. The rearrangement joins TRBV2 to TRBJ2-5; D gene unclear. Germline V lookup: CDR1 SNHLY, CDR2 FYNNEI. CDR3 size: 13 residues. V lost 2 bases to trimming and J lost 1 base, with 5 bases between them. The CDR3: CASSEWTQETQYF. The CDR3 region has the DNA TGTGCCAGCAGTGAATGGACCCAAGAGACCCAGTACTTC. Full variable domain (rest looked up from reference TRBV2 and TRBJ2-5): EPEVTQTPSHQVTQMGQEVILRCVPISNHLYFYWYRQILGQKVEFLVSFYNNEISEKSEIFDDQFSVERPDGSNFTLKIRSTKLEDSAMYFCASSEWTQETQYFGPGTRLLVL.

This clonotype was picked up many times. V is TRBV20-1 and J is TRBJ2-7, with 11 positions matching TRBD2. The CDR3 sequence is 13 residues long. Looked up from germline, CDR1 is DFQATT and CDR2 is SNEGSKA (reference sequence). V shed 5 bases, J shed 2 bases, and the junction held 2 bases outside the gene matches. As DNA, the CDR3 is TGCAGTGCTGGGACTAGCGGAACCTACGAGCAGTACTTC. This translates into CSAGTSGTYEQYF.

This clonotype was counted many times. The rearrangement uses TRBV7-2 and TRBJ2-3; D is possibly TRBD1 (6 bases). The germline V gene encodes CDR1 SGHTA and CDR2 FQGNSA. Trimming removed 5 bases at V and 3 bases at J, with 12 bases between. CDR3 length: 14 residues. CDR3 region: CASSPQGWTDTQYF. In nucleotides, the CDR3 is TGTGCCAGCAGCCCCCAGGGGTGGACAGATACGCAGTATTTT.

This clonotype occurred many times. The rearrangement links TRBV11-2 to TRBJ1-1; D gene unclear. The germline gives CDR1 SGHAT, CDR2 FQNNGV. V lost 1 base, J lost 1 base, and 10 bases lay in between. This CDR3 has 15 amino acids. The CDR3 sequence is CASSLGAFGNTEAFF. Here the CDR3 DNA reads TGTGCCAGCAGCTTAGGGGCCTTCGGGAACACTGAAGCTTTCTTT.

J is TRBJ1-2 and V is TRBV19, with a weak D call TRBD1 (5 bases). The V end was cut by 6 bases, the J end by 7 bases, with 18 bases between. Germline CDR1 is LNHDA and CDR2 is SQIVND (reference sequence). The CDR3 has 14 residues. The CDR3 loop is CASSRSDGQRGYTF. CDR3 nucleotides: TGTGCCAGTAGCCGTTCGGACGGACAACGTGGCTACACCTTC. The whole variable domain, remainder taken from reference TRBV19 and TRBJ1-2, is DGGITQSPKYLFRKEGQNVTLSCEQNLNHDAMYWYRQDPGQGLRLIYYSQIVNDFQKGDIAEGYSVSREKKESFPLTVTSAQKNPTAFYLCASSRSDGQRGYTFGSGTRLTVV.

In DNA, the CDR3 is TGTGCCAGCAGCCTCGTTGGGGCAGATGAGCAGTTCTTC. Protein product: CASSLVGADEQFF. The chain combines TRBV5-4 with TRBJ2-1; D perhaps matches TRBD1 (5 bases). The CDR3 is 13 amino acids. Germline V gene sequence: CDR1 SGHNT, CDR2 YYREEE (reference sequence). Trimming left V 4 bases short and J 8 bases short, with 13 bases between.

The chain employs TRBV19 and TRBJ2-1; the D call may be TRBD1 or TRBD2 (5 bases each). The germline V gene encodes CDR1 LNHDA and CDR2 SQIVND (reference sequence). This CDR3 is built from 13 residues. V dropped 3 bases and J dropped 12 bases, with 15 bases sitting between them. CDR3 loop: CASSIQGGGVQFF. CDR3 coding DNA: TGTGCCAGTAGTATTCAGGGCGGAGGAGTGCAGTTCTTC. The whole variable domain, remainder taken from reference TRBV19 and TRBJ2-1, is DGGITQSPKYLFRKEGQNVTLSCEQNLNHDAMYWYRQDPGQGLRLIYYSQIVNDFQKGDIAEGYSVSREKKESFPLTVTSAQKNPTAFYLCASSIQGGGVQFFGPGTRLTVL.

With regard to this clonotype: One base away lies a much larger clone, so this may be a sequencing read error. The rearrangement uses TRBV18 and TRBJ2-7; the D is unclear. From germline, CDR1 is KGHSH and CDR2 LQKENI. V was cut by 4 bases and J by 2 bases, with 12 bases left in between. The CDR3 is 14 residues long. Here the CDR3 reads CASSRETSTYEQYF. In DNA form, the CDR3 reads TGTGCCAGCTCACGAGAGACAAGCACCTACGAGCAGTACTTC.

This clonotype came up many times. The V gene is TRBV19, the J gene TRBJ1-5; no firm D call. CDR1 is LNHDA, CDR2 SQIVND, per germline (reference sequence). The germline V and J ends were trimmed by 1 base and 4 bases, with 5 bases remaining between them. The CDR3 has 13 amino acids. In DNA, the CDR3 is TGTGCCAGTAGTATAGGGAGGAATCAGCCCCAGCATTTT. It encodes CASSIGRNQPQHF.

V gene TRBV7-2 combines with J gene TRBJ1-1; D perhaps matches TRBD1 (5 bases). This CDR3 has 12 residues. Germline values: CDR1 SGHTA, CDR2 FQGNSA. Trimming removed 6 bases at V and 6 bases at J, with 11 bases between. The CDR3 protein is CASSLRVAEAFF. CDR3 coding DNA: TGTGCCAGCAGTCTCAGGGTCGCTGAAGCTTTCTTT.

There are many counts of this clonotype. This chain links TRBV7-3 with TRBJ2-1, with a weak D call TRBD1 (7 bases). The V end was cut by 5 bases, the J end by 0 bases, with 11 bases between. This CDR3 region has 15 residues. The germline V gene has CDR1 SGHTA and CDR2 FQGTGA. The CDR3 sequence: CASSPGDSSYNEQFF. CDR3 in DNA: TGTGCCAGCAGCCCGGGGGACAGCTCCTACAATGAGCAGTTCTTC.

The chain joins TRBV29-1 to TRBJ1-2; no clear D gene. The CDR3 is 13 residues long. Germline values: CDR1 SQVTM, CDR2 ANQGSEA. Trimming took off 6 bases at V and 7 bases at J, with 18 bases between the two ends. The CDR3 DNA reads as TGCAGCGTCCAACTGGCGCGATCGATTGGCTACACCTTC. Protein: CSVQLARSIGYTF.

With regard to this clonotype: This could be a read error, since a much larger clone is one nucleotide away. This chain uses TRBV7-8 with TRBJ2-1; 13 nucleotides align to TRBD2. TRBJ2-7 matches the DNA end more closely, so the J call is doubtful. CDR3 size: 16 residues. Germline lookup yields CDR1 SGHVS and CDR2 FQNEAQ. The CDR3 region is CASSLWTSGSDGEQYF. CDR3 coding DNA: TGTGCCAGCAGCCTATGGACTAGCGGGAGTGATGGTGAGCAGTACTTC.

The gene calls are TRBV6-1 and TRBJ1-3; D is unclear. The V end was cut by 6 bases, the J end by 0 bases, with 15 bases between. CDR3 size: 16 residues. Germline-derived CDR1 and CDR2 are MNHNS and SASEGT. CDR3 nucleotide sequence: TGTGCCAGCAGAACCGAGGCGACAAGCTCTGGAAACACCATATATTTT. It encodes CASRTEATSSGNTIYF.